A single T cell receptor (beta chain) is shown here with its context. Its specificity is unknown. The sample holds other DNA sequences that translate to the same CDR3. These data come from a study of shared clonotypes between healthy human individuals. Whole-study results and caveats: Owing to a small donor count, the genetic and exposure-history diversity represented was limited.

Germline CDR1 LNHDA, CDR2 SQIVND (reference sequence). V was pared by 6 bases and J by 4 bases, with 9 bases between. The CDR3 is 12 residues long. Some clones are missing from TCRdb's copy, which holds only in-frame ones; the method was immunoSEQ multiplex PCR. The sample yields around 2.5 million clones, 90% to 95% seen once. Sequencing was carried out using naive CD4+ T cells from PBMCs. Sample subset: CD45RA+ positively selected. This TCR was sampled from a man between 18 and 35 years old in good health. Some clones in this sample may be carry-over from other donors' samples. This rearrangement joins TRBV19 to TRBJ1-1; D unresolved. CDR3 amino acids: CASSRTGTEAFF. In nucleotides, the CDR3 is TGTGCCAGTAGCCGCACGGGCACTGAAGCTTTCTTT.